Following are 17 T cell receptor beta chains from one sample sequenced in a study of blood T cell repertoires in COVID-19. Using immunoSEQ multiplex PCR, the repertoire was profiled, and TCRdb retains in-frame clones only, with some absent. The sample carries 26,000 or so clones, 90% recorded once. The sequenced sample consisted of peripheral blood. These receptors came from a human donor in a cohort sampled during active COVID-19.

The DNA of the CDR3 is TGTGCCAGCAGCCCCCCGGGGGGCGGCTACAATGAGCAGTTCTTC. Protein product: CASSPPGGGYNEQFF. The chain uses TRBV6-6 and TRBJ2-1; possible D gene TRBD2, 7 bases. CDR3 size: 15 residues. Trimming took 6 bases from V and 3 from J, leaving 15 bases between them. The V gene's germline CDR1 is MNHNY and CDR2 SVGAGI (reference sequence).

The chain carries TRBV6-5 and TRBJ1-1, with 9 bases matching TRBD1. The CDR3 has 15 residues. Germline-derived CDR1 and CDR2 are MNHEY and SVGAGI. The junction had 6 bases not matched to a gene; V was cut back by 6 bases and J by 1 base. Here the CDR3 reads CASSRTGEPNTEAFF. CDR3 bases: TGTGCCAGCAGCCGGACAGGGGAACCGAACACTGAAGCTTTCTTT.

The V gene is TRBV18, the J gene TRBJ1-2, with TRBD1 as a possible D gene (6 bases). CDR3 length: 17 residues. V was shortened by 3 bases and J by 3 bases, with 20 bases between the two germline ends. CDR1 and CDR2 from the germline V gene are KGHSH and LQKENI. The CDR3 reads CASSPLSSQGSYYGYTF. Here the CDR3 DNA reads TGTGCCAGCTCACCGCTCTCCTCACAGGGATCGTACTATGGCTACACCTTC.

This clone was seen only once. CDR3 region: CASSRTGPYEQYF. The CDR3 DNA follows: TGCGCCAGCAGCCGGACAGGCCCTTACGAGCAGTACTTC. The chain is built from TRBV5-1 and TRBJ2-7; 7 bases are a match to TRBD1. V lost 4 bases to trimming and J lost 4 bases; unmatched junction nucleotides: 5. CDR1 SGHRS and CDR2 YFSETQ come from the germline V gene. The CDR3 consists of 13 residues.

The sample holds a few counts of this clone. CDR3 nucleotide sequence: TGTGCCAGCACCCCGGGACCCTCAGGGGCTGAAGCTTTCTTT. Translating gives CASTPGPSGAEAFF. The V call is TRBV28, the J call TRBJ1-1, with D possibly matching TRBD1 (6 bases). From germline, CDR1 is MDHEN and CDR2 SYDVKM. Deletions cut 7 bases from V and 6 bases from J, with 18 bases between. The CDR3 contains 14 residues.

The rearrangement joins TRBV4-2 to TRBJ2-6; D not resolved. There are 14 residues in the CDR3. Germline values: CDR1 LGHNA, CDR2 YNFKEQ. Trimming removed 1 base from V and 4 bases from J, with 5 bases in between. The CDR3 coding sequence is TGTGCCAGCAGCCAAGTTCGGGGGGCCAACGTCCTGACTTTC. Its protein product is CASSQVRGANVLTF.

CDR3 residues: CASSLAPAGGKETQYF. As DNA, the CDR3 is TGTGCCAGCAGCTTAGCGCCGGCAGGTGGAAAAGAGACCCAGTACTTC. The chain links TRBV7-6 to TRBJ2-5, with unresolved D. This CDR3 spans 16 amino acids. Germline values: CDR1 SGHVS, CDR2 FNYEAQ. Trimming took 0 bases from V and 3 from J, leaving 14 bases between them. Looking up the rest from reference TRBV7-6 and TRBJ2-5 gives the full variable domain: GAGVSQSPRYKVTKRGQDVALRCDPISGHVSLYWYRQALGQGPEFLTYFNYEAQQDKSGLPNDRFSAERPEGSISTLTIQRTEQRDSAMYRCASSLAPAGGKETQYFGPGTRLLVL.

The genes are TRBV11-3 and TRBJ1-1, with D possibly being TRBD1 (6 bases). This CDR3 contains 13 residues. V lost 4 bases and J lost 3, with 9 bases in between. Germline values: CDR1 SGHNT, CDR2 YENEEA. This CDR3 is CASSWGHDTEAFF. For the CDR3, the DNA is TGTGCCAGCAGCTGGGGACACGACACTGAAGCTTTCTTT.

The genes are TRBV6-2 or TRBV6-3 and TRBJ2-5; 11 bases are shared with TRBD1. The J segment lost 5 bases and the V segment lost 2 bases, leaving 4 bases of the junction unmatched. The CDR3 is made up of 15 amino acids. CDR1 is MNHEY and CDR2 is SVGEGT in the germline V gene. Written as DNA, the CDR3 is TGTGCCAGCAGTTACGCGGGACAGGGGGATGAGACCCAGTACTTC. Its protein product is CASSYAGQGDETQYF.

The chain uses TRBV6-1 and TRBJ2-4; possibly TRBD1 for D (6 bases). Germline V CDR1 and CDR2: MNHNS, SASEGT. Deletions cut 3 bases from V and 4 bases from J, with 25 bases between. The CDR3 loop spans 19 amino acids. CDR3 sequence: CASSDFGSPTGTQKNIQYF. The CDR3 DNA sequence: TGTGCCAGCAGTGATTTTGGGTCACCGACCGGGACACAGAAAAACATTCAGTACTTC.

The chain is built from TRBV19 and TRBJ2-3; a weak D match, TRBD2 (6 bases). CDR1 is LNHDA and CDR2 is SQIVND in the germline V gene (reference sequence). The V end was cut by 4 bases, the J end by 1 base, with 12 bases between. The CDR3 totals 15 residues. The CDR3 is CASSRGEQGTDTQYF. CDR3 nucleotide sequence: TGTGCCAGTAGTAGGGGGGAACAGGGCACAGATACGCAGTATTTT.

The CDR3: CASSQGAGNGYEQYF. The CDR3 nucleotides are TGTGCCAGCAGCCAGGGGGCGGGGAATGGCTACGAGCAGTACTTC. V usage is TRBV7-9 and J usage is TRBJ2-7; 8 bases match TRBD1. J was trimmed by 3 bases and V by 5 bases; bases with no gene match: 9. This CDR3 has 15 residues. From germline, CDR1 is SEHNR and CDR2 FQNEAQ (reference sequence).

The CDR3 DNA sequence: TGTGCCAGCAGCTTGAGCGGGGGTGGTTACAATGAGCAGTTCTTC. It is translated as CASSLSGGGYNEQFF. V is TRBV5-6 and J is TRBJ2-1, with 8 bases that match TRBD2. The germline V gene has CDR1 SGHDT and CDR2 YYEEEE. The CDR3 is 15 residues long. V lost 1 base to trimming and J lost 4 bases; unmatched junction nucleotides: 4. Based on the CDR3 plus reference TRBV5-6 and TRBJ2-1, the full variable domain is DAGVTQSPTHLIKTRGQQVTLRCSPKSGHDTVSWYQQALGQGPQFIFQYYEEEERQRGNFPDRFSGHQFPNYSSELNVNALLLGDSALYLCASSLSGGGYNEQFFGPGTRLTVL.

The chain employs TRBV5-6 and TRBJ2-3; D gene unclear. The V end lost 5 bases, the J end lost 2 bases, and 21 bases lay between the germline ends. There are 17 residues in the CDR3. CDR1 SGHDT and CDR2 YYEEEE come from the germline V gene. The CDR3 reads CASRGGLMQAPTDTQYF. The CDR3 DNA reads TGTGCCAGCAGAGGTGGATTAATGCAGGCCCCCACAGATACGCAGTATTTT.

The CDR3 nucleotides read TGTGCCAGCAGCTTGTCTGGGGGCGAGACCCAGTACTTC. Translation: CASSLSGGETQYF. The chain has TRBV5-6 and TRBJ2-5; possibly TRBD1 for D (6 bases). V lost 1 base and J 5 bases, leaving 9 bases between the germline ends. The germline V gene has CDR1 SGHDT and CDR2 YYEEEE. The CDR3 is 13 amino acids.

The genes are TRBV5-4 and TRBJ1-6; D unresolved. The V and J ends lost 0 bases and 8 bases respectively, with 12 bases between them. The CDR3 consists of 15 residues. CDR1 SGHNT and CDR2 YYREEE come from the germline V gene (reference sequence). CDR3 coding DNA: TGTGCCAGCAGCTTGGCTCCGGGGATCGATTCACCCCTCCACTTT. The encoded protein is CASSLAPGIDSPLHF.

The chain links TRBV27 to TRBJ1-6, with TRBD1 matching over 7 bases. Germline V gene sequence: CDR1 MNHEY, CDR2 SMNVEV (reference sequence). Losses at the gene ends were 10 bases for V and 7 bases for J; bases not matched to a gene: 10. CDR3 length: 14 residues. The CDR3 protein is CATASSGGNSPLHF. The CDR3, as DNA: TGTGCCACAGCTTCCTCAGGGGGGAATTCACCCCTCCACTTT.